This passage covers 5 T cell receptor beta chains from one sample sequenced in a study of blood T cell repertoires in COVID-19 (dated by TCRdb to 2020 to 2022). The library came from the immunoSEQ multiplex PCR assay. As stored in TCRdb, this immuneACCESS dataset retains in-frame rearrangements with V and J assigned. A fraction of the clones does not appear; measured against another copy, unresolved V genes explain less than half of the discrepancy, and the remainder lacks a known reason. This sample is represented by around 130,000 clones; about 86% of them were singletons. The ten largest clones represent 15% to 20% of the sample. The specimen sequenced was peripheral blood. The receptor source for this set is a woman aged 50 to 65 with acute or convalescent COVID-19.

As for this clone: The same CDR3 arises from other DNA sequences in this sample as well. The rearrangement joins TRBV24-1 to TRBJ1-2; 9 nucleotides agree with TRBD1. Germline lookup yields CDR1 KGHDR and CDR2 SFDVKD. The CDR3 runs 13 residues. With V trimmed by 3 bases and J by 7 bases, 2 bases remained unmatched. CDR3 region: CATSDRGQGGYTF. CDR3 DNA sequence: TGTGCCACCAGTGATCGGGGACAGGGTGGCTACACCTTC.

The rearrangement joins TRBV19 to TRBJ1-5; 9 bases fit TRBD1. From germline, CDR1 is LNHDA and CDR2 SQIVND (reference sequence). J gave up 6 bases and V 5 bases, and 5 bases lay outside the gene matches. The CDR3 has 14 amino acids. The CDR3 DNA sequence: TGTGCCAGTAGTGCGGGACAGGGAGCTCAGCCCCAGCATTTT. Translating it yields CASSAGQGAQPQHF.

The gene calls are TRBV5-6 and TRBJ1-1; D possibly corresponds to TRBD1 (6 bases). The CDR3 runs 13 residues. V shed 5 bases and J shed 6 bases, with 14 bases lying between them. From germline, CDR1 is SGHDT and CDR2 YYEEEE. The CDR3 nucleotides are TGTGCCAGCAGGGTACAGGGAAACCCTGAAGCTTTCTTT. Its protein product is CASRVQGNPEAFF.

The genes are TRBV5-6 and TRBJ1-4; the D gene is possibly TRBD1 (5 bases). CDR3 length: 16 amino acids. Germline V gene lookup returns CDR1 SGHDT and CDR2 YYEEEE. V was cut by 4 bases and J by 5 bases, with 18 bases left in between. The CDR3 loop is CASSLVKSRENEKLFF. In DNA form, the CDR3 reads TGTGCCAGCAGCCTCGTGAAATCCAGGGAAAATGAAAAACTGTTTTTT.

This clone was detected only once. The chain has TRBV6-5 and TRBJ1-1; TRBD1 matches 7 bases. Per the germline V gene, CDR1 is MNHEY and CDR2 is SVGAGI. This CDR3 region has 13 residues. V dropped 7 bases and J dropped 1; count of bases not matched to a gene: 3. CDR3 region: CASKRQGNTEAFF. Written as DNA, the CDR3 is TGTGCCAGCAAACGACAGGGGAACACTGAAGCTTTCTTT.